The T cell receptor (beta chain) under discussion was sequenced for a study of T cell repertoires in urothelial bladder cancer. Turning to the study itself: A few lesions each were cT0, cTa, cT1, and cT2 or greater. Study observations and caveats: A single clone reached about 1.8% in benign versus up to roughly 15% in carcinoma. Infiltrating lymphocytes: median roughly 1.8% in carcinoma versus approximately 13% in benign specimens. Carcinoma specimens had fewer T cells than benign specimens.

V lost 6 bases and J 4 bases, leaving 8 bases between the germline ends. This CDR3 spans 12 amino acids. The germline CDR1 and CDR2 sequences are SNHLY and FYNNEI. As to this clone: What it binds is not known.

Assay: immunoSEQ multiplex PCR; the TCRdb copy retains only in-frame clones and omits some. The data contain roughly 6,600 clones, roughly two thirds of them singletons. The chain links TRBV2 to TRBJ2-3, with D uncertain. The TCR originated in a human donor with urothelial carcinoma. Sequencing was performed on tumor-infiltrating cells from bladder cancer. The CDR3 here is CASSSWADTQYF. The CDR3 bases are TGTGCCAGCAGCAGTTGGGCAGATACGCAGTATTTT.